This is a list of T cell receptor beta chains from one sample in a study of blood T cell repertoires in COVID-19. Sequencing was performed with immunoSEQ multiplex PCR; in TCRdb, only in-frame clones are kept and a portion is missing. The sample carries approximately 270,000 clones, 65% to 85% recorded once. The sequenced sample was peripheral blood. These receptors originate from a person aged 65-85 years with COVID-19, enrolled during active disease. Each CDR3 is given with its conserved first and last residue. A D gene is named only where the DNA matches it firmly. Some rows have no size entry. The others give once, few or many, or a class for an expanded clone.

TRBV3-1/TRBV3-2,TRBD2,TRBJ2-3,NA,TGTGCCAGCAGCCCCAACCGCCTAGCGGAAGCAGATACGCAGTATTTT,CASSPNRLAEADTQYF
TRBV25-1,NA,TRBJ2-4,NA,TGTGCCAGCAGTGAATCCATAGCGGACAAAAACATTCAGTACTTC,CASSESIADKNIQYF
TRBV4-1,NA,TRBJ1-5,NA,TGCGCCAGCAGCCAGTTATTAGGGGGTCGGCAGCCCCAGCATTTT,CASSQLLGGRQPQHF
TRBV7-8,NA,TRBJ1-5,NA,TGTGCCAGCAGCCCTCAGAGGGTGTCGGGCCAGCCCCAGCATTTT,CASSPQRVSGQPQHF
TRBV19,TRBD1,TRBJ1-1,NA,TGTGCCAGTAGCACTACAGGGGTGGAAACTGAAGCTTTCTTT,CASSTTGVETEAFF
TRBV28,NA,TRBJ2-3,NA,TGTGCCAGCAGCTCGGGTCCGGATACGCAGTATTTT,CASSSGPDTQYF
TRBV28,TRBD1,TRBJ2-7,NA,TGTGCCAGCAGTTTAGACAGGGTCGGCGACGAGCAGTACTTC,CASSLDRVGDEQYF
TRBV5-6,TRBD1,TRBJ1-4,NA,TGTGCCAGCAGCTTGGATCGGAGGGGGCTTCGTGAAAAACTGTTTTTT,CASSLDRRGLREKLFF
TRBV20-1,NA,TRBJ2-7,NA,TGCAGTGCTAGTGGCCTAGCGAGGGAGCAGTACTTC,CSASGLAREQYF
TRBV6-5,NA,TRBJ2-7,once,TGTGCCAGCATGGACAGCTTCGTAGGGTCCTACGAGCAGTACTTC,CASMDSFVGSYEQYF
TRBV7-7,NA,TRBJ1-1,NA,TGTGCCAGCAGCTTAGAGCGGGACACTGAAGCTTTCTTT,CASSLERDTEAFF
TRBV4-3,NA,TRBJ1-5,NA,TGCGCCAGCAGCCAGTCAACTAAGGGGGATCAGCCCCAGCATTTT,CASSQSTKGDQPQHF
TRBV6-4,NA,TRBJ1-3,NA,TGTGCCAGCAGCCCCCTCTCCACAGGGAGAGGTGGAAACACCATATATTTT,CASSPLSTGRGGNTIYF
TRBV15,TRBD1,TRBJ1-3,once,TGTGCCACCAGCATAGACAGGGTTGGAAACACCATATATTTT,CATSIDRVGNTIYF
TRBV7-6,TRBD2,TRBJ2-2,NA,TGTGCCAGCAGCTTACCTCGGGAGGGAGGGACCGGGGAGCTGTTTTTT,CASSLPREGGTGELFF
TRBV7-2,NA,TRBJ1-6,NA,TGTGCCAGCAGCTTAGCGCAGGAATTCTCCGGGGGTGGCTCACCCCTCCACTTT,CASSLAQEFSGGGSPLHF
TRBV7-8,NA,TRBJ1-2,few,TGTGCCAGCAGCTTAGTGCGGGAGGGCTACACCTTC,CASSLVREGYTF
TRBV3-1/TRBV3-2,NA,TRBJ2-7,few,TGTGCCAGCTCGTCAGGGGGGTCCTGGGGGTACTTC,CASSSGGSWGYF
TRBV7-8,NA,TRBJ1-5,NA,TGTGCCAGCAGCCGAGGTCAGGGTGGACGAAGTCATTTT,CASSRGQGGRSHF
TRBV6-5,NA,TRBJ1-1,few,TGTGCCAGCAGTACCACAGTTTTTACTTTCTTT,CASSTTVFTFF
TRBV28,NA,TRBJ2-5,NA,TGTGCCAGCAGCGCACGGACAGATCAGGTAGAGACCCAGTACTTC,CASSARTDQVETQYF
TRBV6-2/TRBV6-3,NA,TRBJ1-2,few,TGTGCCAGCAGCCCGAGCGTTTCGGGCTACACCTTC,CASSPSVSGYTF
TRBV5-6,NA,TRBJ1-3,NA,TGTGCCAGCAGCTCACAGAGCTCTGGAAACACCATATATTTT,CASSSQSSGNTIYF
TRBV4-3,NA,TRBJ2-7,NA,TGCGCCAGCAGCCAAGAGTGGGGGCGGTACGAGCAGTACTTC,CASSQEWGRYEQYF
TRBV7-2,TRBD2,TRBJ2-1,NA,TGTGCCAGCAGCCCGACTAGCGGTTCCTACAATGAGCAGTTCTTC,CASSPTSGSYNEQFF
TRBV24-1,NA,TRBJ2-6,few,TGTGCCACCAGTGATTTCAGGGCTGGGGCCAACGTCCTGACTTTC,CATSDFRAGANVLTF
TRBV4-3,NA,TRBJ2-2,NA,TGCGCCAGCAGCCAAGACTCGAACACCGGGGAGCTGTTTTTT,CASSQDSNTGELFF
TRBV19,NA,TRBJ1-2,NA,TGTGCCAGTAGTCTAATTTCATCGGGCTACACCTTC,CASSLISSGYTF
TRBV11-3,NA,TRBJ2-1,NA,TGTGCCAGCAGCGAGGGCGGGCTGAATGAGCAGTTCTTC,CASSEGGLNEQFF
TRBV24-1,TRBD2,TRBJ2-3,NA,TGTGCCACCAGTGATCCGGTTAGCGGGGGGTTTGAGACGCAGTATTTT,CATSDPVSGGFETQYF
TRBV27,TRBD1,TRBJ2-7,NA,TGTGCCAGCAGTTCCTCGACAGGGACGGGTCTACACGAGCAGTACTTC,CASSSSTGTGLHEQYF
TRBV6-6,NA,TRBJ2-4,NA,TGTGCCAGCAGGAGCGACGGTGGCCTACAGTACTTC,CASRSDGGLQYF
TRBV28,TRBD1,TRBJ2-1,NA,TGTGCCAGCAGCCCACAGACAGGGTGGGGCTCCTACAATGAGCAGTTCTTC,CASSPQTGWGSYNEQFF
TRBV6-5,TRBD1,TRBJ1-6,NA,TGTGCCAGCAGACAGGGGAATTCACCCCTCCACTTT,CASRQGNSPLHF
TRBV2,TRBD1,TRBJ1-1,NA,TGTGCCAGGTCCGGGACAGGCGGCAAAGCTTTCTTT,CARSGTGGKAFF
TRBV5-6,TRBD2,TRBJ2-7,NA,TGTGCCAGCAGCTGGCAGGGAGGGCTCTACGAGCAGTACTTC,CASSWQGGLYEQYF
TRBV28,NA,TRBJ1-2,NA,TGTGCCAGCAGTCCTCCCGGGGGAGGGTATCGCGGCTACACCTTC,CASSPPGGGYRGYTF
TRBV7-2,NA,TRBJ2-3,NA,TGTGCCAGCAGCTTAGTAGGCGAGGAGATCACAGATACGCAGTATTTT,CASSLVGEEITDTQYF
TRBV6-6,TRBD1,TRBJ1-5,NA,TGTGCCAGCAGTTATCCCGGACAGGCTAATCAGCCCCAGCATTTT,CASSYPGQANQPQHF
TRBV30,TRBD1,TRBJ2-2,NA,TGTGCCTCGACAGGGCTGGGCGGGGAGCTGTTTTTT,CASTGLGGELFF
TRBV6-6,TRBD1,TRBJ1-1,once,TGTGCCAGCGTAGGCACACAGGGGAGGACTGAAGCTTTCTTT,CASVGTQGRTEAFF